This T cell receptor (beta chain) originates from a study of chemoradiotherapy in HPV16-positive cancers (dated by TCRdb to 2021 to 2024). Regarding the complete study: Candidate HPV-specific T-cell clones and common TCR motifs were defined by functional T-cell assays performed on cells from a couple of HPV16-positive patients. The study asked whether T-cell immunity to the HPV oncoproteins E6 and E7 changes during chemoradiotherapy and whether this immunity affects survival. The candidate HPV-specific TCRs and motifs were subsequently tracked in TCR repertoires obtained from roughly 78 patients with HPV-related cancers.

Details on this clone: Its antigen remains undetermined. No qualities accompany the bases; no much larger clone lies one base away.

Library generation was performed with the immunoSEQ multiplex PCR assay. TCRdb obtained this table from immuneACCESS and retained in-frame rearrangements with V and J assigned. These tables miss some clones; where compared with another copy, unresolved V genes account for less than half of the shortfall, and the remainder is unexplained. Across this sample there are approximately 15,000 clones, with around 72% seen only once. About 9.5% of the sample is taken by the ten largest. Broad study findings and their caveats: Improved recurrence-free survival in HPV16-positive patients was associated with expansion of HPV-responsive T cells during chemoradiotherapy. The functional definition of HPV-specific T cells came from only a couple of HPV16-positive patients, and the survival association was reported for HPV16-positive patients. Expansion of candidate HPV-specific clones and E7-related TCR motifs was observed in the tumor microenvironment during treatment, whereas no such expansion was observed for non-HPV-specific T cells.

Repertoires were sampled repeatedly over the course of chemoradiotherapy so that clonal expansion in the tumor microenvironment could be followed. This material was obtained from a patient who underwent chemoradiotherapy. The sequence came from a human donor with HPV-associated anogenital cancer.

The DNA is as follows: TGTGCCAGCAGCGTAGGAGGGGGGCCAAGTGGTAGTAATCCTGAGCAGTTCTTC. This sequence encodes CASSVGGGPSGSNPEQFF. The rearrangement joined TRBV9 to TRBJ2-1; the D call is tentative, TRBD1 or TRBD2, as each matches 6 bases. Trimming removed 0 bases from V and 9 bases from J, leaving 25 bases between the germline ends. CDR1 SGDLS and CDR2 YYNGEE were looked up in the germline V gene. The CDR3 covers 18 residues, taking in both the cysteine and the phenylalanine. Solely the CDR3 DNA is kept, with 54 bases framed from the first base.